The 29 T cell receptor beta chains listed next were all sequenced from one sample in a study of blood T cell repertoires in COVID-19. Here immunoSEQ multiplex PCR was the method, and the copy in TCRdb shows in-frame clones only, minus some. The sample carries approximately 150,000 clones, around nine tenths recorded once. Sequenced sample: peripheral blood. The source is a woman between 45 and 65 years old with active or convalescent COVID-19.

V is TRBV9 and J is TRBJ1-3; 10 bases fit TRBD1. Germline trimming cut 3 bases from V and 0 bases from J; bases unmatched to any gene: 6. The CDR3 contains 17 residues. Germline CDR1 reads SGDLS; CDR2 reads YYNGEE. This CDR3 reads CASSETGGLNSGNTIYF. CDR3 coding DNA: TGTGCCAGCAGCGAGACAGGGGGCCTAAACTCTGGAAACACCATATATTTT.

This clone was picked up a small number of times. The CDR3: CASSFSGTGRNSPLHF. In nucleotides, the CDR3 is TGCGCCAGCAGCTTCTCCGGGACAGGGAGGAATTCACCCCTCCACTTT. The rearrangement joins TRBV5-1 to TRBJ1-6; the match to TRBD1 covers 9 bases. CDR1 and CDR2 from the germline V gene are SGHRS and YFSETQ. This CDR3 has 16 amino acids. The junction had 7 bases not matched to a gene; V was cut back by 2 bases and J by 7 bases.

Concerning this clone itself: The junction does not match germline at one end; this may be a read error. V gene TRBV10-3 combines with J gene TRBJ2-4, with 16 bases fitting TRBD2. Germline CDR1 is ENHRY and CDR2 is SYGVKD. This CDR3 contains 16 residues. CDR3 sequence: CATSTGTSGGANIQYF. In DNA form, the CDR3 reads TGTGCCACCAGTACCGGGACTAGCGGGGGGGCGAACATTCAGTACTTC.

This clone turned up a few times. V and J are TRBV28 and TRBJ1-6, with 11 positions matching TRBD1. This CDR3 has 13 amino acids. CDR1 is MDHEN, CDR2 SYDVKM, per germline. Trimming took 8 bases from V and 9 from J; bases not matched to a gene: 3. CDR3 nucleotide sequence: TGTGCCAGCTGCGGACAGGGGGCTTCACCCCTCCACTTT. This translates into CASCGQGASPLHF.

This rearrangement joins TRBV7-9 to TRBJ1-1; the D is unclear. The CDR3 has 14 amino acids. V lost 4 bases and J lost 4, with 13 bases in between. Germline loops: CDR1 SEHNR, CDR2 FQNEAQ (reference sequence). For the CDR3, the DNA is TGTGCCAGCAGCTCAACAGAACTCGGCACTGAAGCTTTCTTT. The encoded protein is CASSSTELGTEAFF.

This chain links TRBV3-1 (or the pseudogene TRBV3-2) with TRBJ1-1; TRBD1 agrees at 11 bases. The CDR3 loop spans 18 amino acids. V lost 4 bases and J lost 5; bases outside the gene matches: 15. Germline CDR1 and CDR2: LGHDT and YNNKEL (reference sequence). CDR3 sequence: CASSPRTGGAGGGTEAFF. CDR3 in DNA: TGTGCCAGCAGCCCCCGGACAGGGGGCGCAGGTGGTGGTACTGAAGCTTTCTTT.

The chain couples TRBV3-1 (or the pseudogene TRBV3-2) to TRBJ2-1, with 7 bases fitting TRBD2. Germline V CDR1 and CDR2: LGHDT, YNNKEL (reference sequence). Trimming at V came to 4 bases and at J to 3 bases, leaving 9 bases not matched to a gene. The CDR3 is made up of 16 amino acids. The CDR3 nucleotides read TGTGCCAGCAGCCCAAGCGGGACTCTTGTCTACAATGAGCAGTTCTTC. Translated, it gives CASSPSGTLVYNEQFF.

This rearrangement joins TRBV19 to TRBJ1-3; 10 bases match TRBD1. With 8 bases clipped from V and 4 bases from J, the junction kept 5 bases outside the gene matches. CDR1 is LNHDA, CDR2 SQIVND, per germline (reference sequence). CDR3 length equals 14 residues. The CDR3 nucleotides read TGTGCCAGTGGGACAGGGGATGCCGGAAACACCATATATTTT. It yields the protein CASGTGDAGNTIYF.

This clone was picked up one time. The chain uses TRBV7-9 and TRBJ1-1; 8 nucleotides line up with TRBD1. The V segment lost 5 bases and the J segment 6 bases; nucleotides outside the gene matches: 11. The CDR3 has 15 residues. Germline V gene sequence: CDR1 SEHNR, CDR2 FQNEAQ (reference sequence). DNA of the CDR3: TGTGCCAGCAGCCCTCAGGGGGCGCTGAGTCCTGAAGCTTTCTTT. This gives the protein CASSPQGALSPEAFF.

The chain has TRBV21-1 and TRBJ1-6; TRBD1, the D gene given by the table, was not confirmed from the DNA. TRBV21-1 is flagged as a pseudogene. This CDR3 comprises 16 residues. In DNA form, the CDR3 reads TGTGCCAGCAGGAAATCACAGGGGAGTGGGAGTTCACCCCTCCACTTT. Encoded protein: CASRKSQGSGSSPLHF.

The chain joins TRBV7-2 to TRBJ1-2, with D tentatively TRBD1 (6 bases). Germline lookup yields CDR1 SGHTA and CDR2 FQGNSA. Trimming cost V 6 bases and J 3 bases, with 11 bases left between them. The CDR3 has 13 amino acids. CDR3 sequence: CASRLTGYYGYTF. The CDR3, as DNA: TGTGCCAGCAGACTCACAGGGTACTATGGCTACACCTTC.

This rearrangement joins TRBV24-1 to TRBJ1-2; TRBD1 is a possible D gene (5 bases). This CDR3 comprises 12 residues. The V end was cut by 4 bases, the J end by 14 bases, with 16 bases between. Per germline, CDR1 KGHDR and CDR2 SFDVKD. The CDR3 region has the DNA TGTGCCACCAGTGAACCTCAGGGTATCAGGACCTTC. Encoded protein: CATSEPQGIRTF.

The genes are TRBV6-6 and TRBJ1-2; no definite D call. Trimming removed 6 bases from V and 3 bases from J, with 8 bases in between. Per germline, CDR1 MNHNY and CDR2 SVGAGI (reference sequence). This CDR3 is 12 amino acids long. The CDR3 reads CASRTQDYGYTF. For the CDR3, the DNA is TGTGCCAGCAGGACGCAGGACTATGGCTACACCTTC.

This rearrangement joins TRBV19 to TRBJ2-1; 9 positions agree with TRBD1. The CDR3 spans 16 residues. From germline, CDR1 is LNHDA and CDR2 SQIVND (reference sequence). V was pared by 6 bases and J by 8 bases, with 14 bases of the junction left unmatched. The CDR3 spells CASSQFGQGSFDEQFF. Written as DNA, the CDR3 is TGTGCCAGTAGCCAATTTGGACAGGGGTCTTTTGATGAGCAGTTCTTC.

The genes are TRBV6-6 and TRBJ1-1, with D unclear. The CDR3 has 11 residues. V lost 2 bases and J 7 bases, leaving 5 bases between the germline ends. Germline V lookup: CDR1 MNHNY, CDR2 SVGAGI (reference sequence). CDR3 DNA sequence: TGTGCCAGCAGTTACCGGGATGAAGCTTTCTTT. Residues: CASSYRDEAFF.

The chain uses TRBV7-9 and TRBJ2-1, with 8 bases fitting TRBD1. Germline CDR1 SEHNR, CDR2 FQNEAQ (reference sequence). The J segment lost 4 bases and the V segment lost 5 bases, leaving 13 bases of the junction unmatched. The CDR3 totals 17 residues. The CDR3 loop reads CASSGERDRRTYNEQFF. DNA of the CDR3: TGTGCCAGCAGCGGCGAACGGGACAGGCGGACGTACAATGAGCAGTTCTTC.

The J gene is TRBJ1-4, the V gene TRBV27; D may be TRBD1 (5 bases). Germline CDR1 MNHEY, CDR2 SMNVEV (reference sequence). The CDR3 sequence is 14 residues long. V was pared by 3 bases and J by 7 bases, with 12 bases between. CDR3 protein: CASSFTAGGEKLFF. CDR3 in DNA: TGTGCCAGCAGTTTCACCGCCGGGGGTGAAAAACTGTTTTTT.

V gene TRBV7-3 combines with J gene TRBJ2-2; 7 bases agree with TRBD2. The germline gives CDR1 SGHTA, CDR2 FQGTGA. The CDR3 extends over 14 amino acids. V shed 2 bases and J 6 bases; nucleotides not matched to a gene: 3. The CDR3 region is CASSLVAGAGELFF. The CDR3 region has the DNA TGTGCCAGCAGCTTAGTGGCGGGGGCCGGGGAGCTGTTTTTT.

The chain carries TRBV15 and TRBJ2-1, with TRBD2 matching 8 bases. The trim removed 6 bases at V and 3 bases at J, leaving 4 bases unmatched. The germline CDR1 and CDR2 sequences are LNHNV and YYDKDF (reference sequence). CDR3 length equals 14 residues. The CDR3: CATRISGNYNEQFF. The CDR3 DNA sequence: TGTGCCACCAGAATTAGCGGGAACTACAATGAGCAGTTCTTC.

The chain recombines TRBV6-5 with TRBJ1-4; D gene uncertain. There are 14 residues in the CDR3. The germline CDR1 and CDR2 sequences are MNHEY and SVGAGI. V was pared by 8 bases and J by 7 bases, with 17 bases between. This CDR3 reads CASARSIPPEKLFF. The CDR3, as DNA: TGTGCCAGCGCGCGATCGATCCCTCCTGAAAAACTGTTTTTT.

This chain's CDR3 is CASSLGLRGDYGYTF. The CDR3, as DNA: TGCGCCAGCAGCTTGGGGCTCAGGGGGGACTATGGCTACACCTTC. The chain employs TRBV5-1 and TRBJ1-2; 7 bases are a match to TRBD1. The V gene end was trimmed by 0 bases and the J gene end by 3 bases; junction bases not matched to a gene: 5. Per germline, CDR1 SGHRS and CDR2 YFSETQ. The CDR3 runs to 15 residues.

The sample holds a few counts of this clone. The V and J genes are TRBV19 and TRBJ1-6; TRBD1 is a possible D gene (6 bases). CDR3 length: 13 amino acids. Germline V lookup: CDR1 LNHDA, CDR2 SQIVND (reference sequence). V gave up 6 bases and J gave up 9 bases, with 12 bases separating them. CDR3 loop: CASSPSGVSPLHF. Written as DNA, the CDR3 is TGTGCCAGTAGCCCATCAGGGGTTTCACCCCTCCACTTT.

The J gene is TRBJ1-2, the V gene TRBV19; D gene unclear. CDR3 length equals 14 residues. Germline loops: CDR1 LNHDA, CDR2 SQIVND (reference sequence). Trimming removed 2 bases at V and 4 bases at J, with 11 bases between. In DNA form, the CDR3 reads TGTGCCAGTAGTATACAAGAGGGTACCTATGGCTACACCTTC. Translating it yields CASSIQEGTYGYTF.

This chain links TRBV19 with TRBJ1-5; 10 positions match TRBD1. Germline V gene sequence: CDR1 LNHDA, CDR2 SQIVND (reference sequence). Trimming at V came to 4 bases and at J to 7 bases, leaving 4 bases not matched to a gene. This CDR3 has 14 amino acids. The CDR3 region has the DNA TGTGCCAGTAGTACGGGACAGGGGAGGCAGCCCCAGCATTTT. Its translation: CASSTGQGRQPQHF.

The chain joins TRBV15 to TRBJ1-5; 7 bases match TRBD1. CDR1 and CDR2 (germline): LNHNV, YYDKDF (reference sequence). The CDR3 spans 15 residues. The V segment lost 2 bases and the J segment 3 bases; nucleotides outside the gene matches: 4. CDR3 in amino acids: CATSRTQGTNQPQHF. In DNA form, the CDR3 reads TGTGCCACCAGCAGAACACAGGGGACCAATCAGCCCCAGCATTTT.

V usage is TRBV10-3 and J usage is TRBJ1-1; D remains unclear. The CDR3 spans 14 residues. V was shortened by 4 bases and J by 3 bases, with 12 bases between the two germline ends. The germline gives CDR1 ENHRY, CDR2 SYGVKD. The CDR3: CAISGTGRHTEAFF. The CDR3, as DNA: TGTGCCATCAGTGGGACGGGGAGGCACACTGAAGCTTTCTTT.

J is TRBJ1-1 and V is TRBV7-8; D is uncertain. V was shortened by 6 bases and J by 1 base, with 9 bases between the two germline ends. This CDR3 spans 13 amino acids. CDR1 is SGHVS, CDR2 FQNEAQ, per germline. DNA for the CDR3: TGTGCCAGCAGGCCAGGCCAGAACACTGAAGCTTTCTTT. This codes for CASRPGQNTEAFF.

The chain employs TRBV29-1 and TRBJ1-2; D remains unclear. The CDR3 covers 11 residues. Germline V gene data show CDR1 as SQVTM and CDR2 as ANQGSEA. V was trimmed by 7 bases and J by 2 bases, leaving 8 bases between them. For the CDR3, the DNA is TGCAGCGCCTCGTTAAACTATGGCTACACCTTC. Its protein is CSASLNYGYTF.

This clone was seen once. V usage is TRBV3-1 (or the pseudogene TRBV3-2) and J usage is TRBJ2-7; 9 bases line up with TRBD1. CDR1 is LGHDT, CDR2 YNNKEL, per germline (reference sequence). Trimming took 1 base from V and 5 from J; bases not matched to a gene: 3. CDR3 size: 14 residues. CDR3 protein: CASSQGTGVDEQYF. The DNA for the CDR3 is TGTGCCAGCAGCCAAGGGACAGGGGTCGACGAGCAGTACTTC.